The entry below describes one T cell receptor (beta chain). Its specificity is not known. The sample is drawn from a study of identical twins. General observations from the study: Out-of-frame beta sequences exhibited a weaker degree of excess twin sharing.

MiXCR, run by TCRdb on the 5' RACE reads, gives a single entry per CDR3 protein. The sample yields about 690,000 distinct CDR3 sequences, approximately 21% seen once. The CDR3 length is 14 residues. Germline V gene lookup returns CDR1 SGHTA and CDR2 FQGNSA. The V gene lost 6 bases and the J gene lost 4 bases, with 16 bases spanning the gap. The same specimen was also included in a second study, on T cells expressing NK-cell markers.

The source material was PBMCs. This rearrangement joins TRBV7-2 to TRBJ2-7; D unclear. The source is a young woman in good health. The CDR3 region has the DNA TGTGCCAGCAGGTGGAGCAGAACTGCTTACGAGCAGTACTTC. Amino acid sequence: CASRWSRTAYEQYF.